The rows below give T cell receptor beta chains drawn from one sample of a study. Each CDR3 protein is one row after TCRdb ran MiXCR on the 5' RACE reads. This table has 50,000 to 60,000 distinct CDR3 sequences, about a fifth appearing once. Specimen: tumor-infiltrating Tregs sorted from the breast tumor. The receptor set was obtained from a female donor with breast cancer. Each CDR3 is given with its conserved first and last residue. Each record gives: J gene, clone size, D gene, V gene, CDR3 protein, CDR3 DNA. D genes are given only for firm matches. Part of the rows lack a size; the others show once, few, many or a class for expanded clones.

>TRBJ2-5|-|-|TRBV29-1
CSVGKQGFETQYF
TGCAGCGTTGGGAAACAGGGCTTTGAGACCCAGTACTTC
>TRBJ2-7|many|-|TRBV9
CASSVGPQVSYEQYF
TGTGCCAGCAGCGTAGGGCCTCAGGTGTCCTACGAGCAGTACTTC
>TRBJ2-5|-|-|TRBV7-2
CASSGITSWYQETQYF
TGTGCCAGCAGCGGGATCACCTCGTGGTACCAAGAGACCCAGTACTTC
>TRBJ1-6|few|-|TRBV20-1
CSASSGMAKSPLHF
TGCAGTGCTAGCTCAGGGATGGCAAAGTCACCCCTCCACTTT
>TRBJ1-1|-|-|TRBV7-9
CASSLALEEMNTEAFF
TGTGCCAGCAGCTTAGCGCTTGAAGAAATGAACACTGAAGCTTTCTTT
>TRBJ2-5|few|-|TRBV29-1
CSVGQAQETQYF
TGCAGCGTTGGACAGGCCCAAGAGACCCAGTACTTC
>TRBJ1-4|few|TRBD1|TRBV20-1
CSALGQLNEKLFF
TGCAGTGCCTTGGGACAGCTTAATGAAAAACTGTTTTTT
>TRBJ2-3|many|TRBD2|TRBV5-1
CASSLSAGGGTDTQYF
TGCGCCAGCAGCTTGTCCGCGGGAGGAGGCACAGATACGCAGTATTTT
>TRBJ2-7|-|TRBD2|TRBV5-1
CASKIREENEQCF
TGCGCCAGCAAGATACGGGAGGAAAACGAGCAGTGCTTC
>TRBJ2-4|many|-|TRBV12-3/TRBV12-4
CASSSPGANIQYF
TGTGCCAGCAGTTCCCCGGGAGCAAACATTCAGTACTTC
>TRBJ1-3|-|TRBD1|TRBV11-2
CASSPLQGSINTIYF
TGTGCCAGCAGCCCTCTACAGGGGAGTATAAACACCATATATTTT
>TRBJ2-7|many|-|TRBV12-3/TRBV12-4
CASSSNVGVPEQYF
TGTGCCAGCAGTTCCAATGTCGGGGTGCCCGAGCAGTACTTC
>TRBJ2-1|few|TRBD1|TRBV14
CASRHRQGGAIF
TGTGCCAGCAGACACCGACAGGGGGGCGCGATCTTC
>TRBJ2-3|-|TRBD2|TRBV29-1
CSGSSGAHSTDTQYF
TGCAGCGGATCTAGCGGGGCTCATAGCACAGATACGCAGTATTTT
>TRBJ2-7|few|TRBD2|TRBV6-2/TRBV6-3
CASRHGLGRSGEQYF
TGTGCCAGCAGACACGGACTAGGAAGGAGTGGTGAGCAGTACTTC
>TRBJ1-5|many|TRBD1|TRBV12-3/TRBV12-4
CASSRQGLNQPQHF
TGTGCCAGCAGCCGACAGGGCCTGAATCAGCCCCAGCATTTT
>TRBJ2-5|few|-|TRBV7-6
CASSLVGSLGETQYF
TGTGCCAGCAGCTTAGTGGGTAGCTTAGGGGAGACCCAGTACTTC
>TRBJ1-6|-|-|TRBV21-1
CASSKVREKRQGNNSPLHF
TGTGCCAGCAGCAAAGTAAGGGAAAAGAGACAGGGGAATAATTCACCCCTCCACTTT
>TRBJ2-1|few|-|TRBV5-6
CASSFGMTGTYNEQSF
TGTGCCAGCAGCTTTGGAATGACGGGAACCTACAATGAGCAGTCCTTC
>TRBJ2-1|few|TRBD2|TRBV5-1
CASSLEWWRRTSGTRGDEQFF
TGCGCCAGCAGCTTGGAGTGGTGGCGTAGGACTAGCGGGACTCGGGGCGATGAGCAGTTCTTC
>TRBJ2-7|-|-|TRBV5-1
CASSSYWSSYEQYF
TGCGCCAGCAGTTCATACTGGAGCTCCTACGAGCAGTACTTC
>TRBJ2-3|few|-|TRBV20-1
CSASGGASTDTQYF
TGCAGTGCTAGTGGGGGGGCTAGCACAGATACGCAGTATTTT
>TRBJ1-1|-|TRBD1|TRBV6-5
CASSYTTGEDTEAFF
TGTGCCAGCAGTTACACTACAGGGGAGGACACTGAAGCTTTCTTT
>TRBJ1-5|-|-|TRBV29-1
CSVRYTTGQNQPQHF
TGCAGCGTTAGATATACGACAGGTCAAAATCAGCCCCAGCATTTT
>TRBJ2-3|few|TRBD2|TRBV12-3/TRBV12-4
CASSLGTSGGTDTQYF
TGTGCCAGCAGCCTAGGGACTAGCGGGGGCACAGATACGCAGTATTTT
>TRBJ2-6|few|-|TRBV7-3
CASSSTDSGANVLTF
TGTGCCAGCAGCTCGACCGACTCTGGGGCCAACGTCCTGACTTTC
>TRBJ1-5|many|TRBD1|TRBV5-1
CASSPGTGNNQPQHF
TGCGCCAGCAGCCCTGGGACAGGGAATAATCAGCCCCAGCATTTT
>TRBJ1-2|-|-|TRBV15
CATSRGSGGPDGYTF
TGTGCCACCAGCCGGGGGTCGGGGGGCCCGGATGGCTACACCTTC
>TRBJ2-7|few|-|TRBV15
CATSSSSGLYEKYF
TGTGCCACCAGCAGTTCGTCAGGGCTCTACGAGAAGTACTTC
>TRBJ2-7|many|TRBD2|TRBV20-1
CSAPLAGGTSYEQYF
TGCAGTGCCCCCCTAGCGGGAGGGACATCCTACGAGCAGTACTTC
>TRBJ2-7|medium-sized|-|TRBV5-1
CASSLEGPSYEQYF
TGCGCCAGCAGCCTCGAAGGGCCTTCCTACGAGCAGTACTTC
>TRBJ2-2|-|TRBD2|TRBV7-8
CASSLRRGWSGELFF
TGTGCCAGCAGCTTAAGGCGGGGGTGGTCCGGGGAGCTGTTTTTT
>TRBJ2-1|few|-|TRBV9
CASSSARTALNEQFF
TGTGCCAGCAGCTCCGCCAGGACAGCACTCAATGAGCAGTTCTTC
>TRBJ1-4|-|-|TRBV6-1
CASSRDSGSGEKLFF
TGTGCCAGCAGTCGAGACAGCGGAAGCGGTGAAAAACTGTTTTTT
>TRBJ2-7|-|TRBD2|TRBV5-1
CASSLGKRGGTYEQYF
TGCGCCAGCAGCTTGGGAAAGCGGGGGGGTACCTACGAGCAGTACTTC
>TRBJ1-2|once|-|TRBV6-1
CASSEGGGYTF
TGTGCCAGCAGTGAAGGGGGGGGCTACACCTTC
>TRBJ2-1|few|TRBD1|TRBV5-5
CASSPRYQGDNEQFF
TGTGCCAGCAGCCCGCGATATCAGGGGGACAATGAGCAGTTCTTC
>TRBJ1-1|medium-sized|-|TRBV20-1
CSARAGGTEAFF
TGCAGTGCCCGAGCTGGCGGCACTGAAGCTTTCTTT
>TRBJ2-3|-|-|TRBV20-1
CSALVQGTDTQYF
TGCAGTGCCCTAGTTCAGGGGACAGATACGCAGTATTTT
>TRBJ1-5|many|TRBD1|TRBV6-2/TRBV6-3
CASSYRQGALRQPQHF
TGTGCCAGCAGTTACAGACAGGGGGCCCTCCGGCAGCCCCAGCATTTT
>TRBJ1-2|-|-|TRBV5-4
CASSLMYQGGRGYTF
TGTGCCAGCAGCTTGATGTATCAAGGTGGACGTGGATACACCTTC
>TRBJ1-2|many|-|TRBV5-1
CASTTSGSNYGYTF
TGCGCCAGCACCACCAGCGGCAGTAACTATGGCTACACCTTC
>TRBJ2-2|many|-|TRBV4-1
CASRPASGGELFF
TGCGCCAGCAGGCCTGCGTCGGGGGGGGAGCTGTTTTTT
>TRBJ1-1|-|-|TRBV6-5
CACSYSGGRPEAFF
TGTGCCTGCAGTTACTCCGGGGGGAGGCCTGAAGCTTTCTTT
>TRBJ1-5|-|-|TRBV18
CASSPDEHQPQHF
TGTGCCAGCTCACCGGACGAACATCAGCCCCAGCATTTT
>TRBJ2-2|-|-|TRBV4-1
CASSQVDMGLSNTGELFF
TGCGCCAGCAGCCAAGTAGATATGGGATTATCGAACACCGGGGAGCTGTTTTTT
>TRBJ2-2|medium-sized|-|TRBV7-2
CASSSTGLNTGELFF
TGTGCCAGCAGCTCGACAGGTTTGAACACCGGGGAGCTGTTTTTT
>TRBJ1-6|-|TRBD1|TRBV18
CASQGQANSPLHF
TGTGCCAGCCAGGGACAGGCAAATTCACCCCTCCACTTT
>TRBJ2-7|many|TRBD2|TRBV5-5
CASSFPSGRTYEQYF
TGTGCCAGCAGCTTTCCTAGCGGGAGGACCTACGAGCAGTACTTC
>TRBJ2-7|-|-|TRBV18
CASSPRDDEQYF
TGTGCCAGCTCACCACGGGATGACGAGCAGTACTTC
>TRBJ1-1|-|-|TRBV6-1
CASSPGGAGTEAFF
TGTGCCAGCAGCCCCGGGGGCGCTGGCACTGAAGCTTTCTTT
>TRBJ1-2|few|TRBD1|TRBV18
CASSRDRANYGYTF
TGTGCCAGCTCAAGGGACAGGGCGAACTATGGCTACACCTTC
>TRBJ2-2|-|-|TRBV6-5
CASSMNRGTGELFF
TGTGCCAGCAGTATGAATCGGGGCACCGGGGAGCTGTTTTTT
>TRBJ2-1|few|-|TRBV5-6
CASSSGYSYNEQFF
TGTGCCAGCAGCTCGGGGTATTCCTACAATGAGCAGTTCTTC
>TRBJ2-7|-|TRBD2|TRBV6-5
CASSSELAGVVEQYF
TGTGCCAGCAGTTCCGAACTAGCGGGAGTGGTAGAGCAGTACTTC
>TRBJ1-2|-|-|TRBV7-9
CASSLGTYYGYTF
TGTGCCAGCAGCCTGGGGACCTACTATGGCTACACCTTC
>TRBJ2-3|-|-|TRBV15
CATSRDAGLTDTQYF
TGTGCCACCAGCAGAGATGCGGGTCTCACAGATACGCAGTATTTT
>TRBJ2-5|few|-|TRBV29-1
CGVHGTLWETQYF
TGCGGCGTCCACGGGACTCTTTGGGAGACCCAGTACTTC
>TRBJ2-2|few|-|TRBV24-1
CATSDSTGRDTGELFF
TGTGCCACCAGTGATTCAACAGGGCGGGACACCGGGGAGCTGTTTTTT